Below are 26 T cell receptor beta chains sequenced from a single sample in a study of blood T cell repertoires in COVID-19. Generated by immunoSEQ multiplex PCR, the TCRdb table keeps only in-frame clones and is missing some. The sample shows 160,000 or so clones, less than 90% of them seen only once. Sequencing input: PBMCs or T cells enriched from blood (not recorded which). The receptors shown here come from a human donor with acute COVID-19. The donor label of this sample is uncertain.

CDR3 sequence reads: CASSLGRDGYTF. The CDR3 DNA follows: TGTGCCAGCAGCTTAGGCAGGGATGGCTACACCTTC. V usage is TRBV11-2 and J usage is TRBJ1-2, with a possible D match to TRBD1 (5 bases). Germline V gives CDR1 SGHAT, CDR2 FQNNGV. The V end was cut by 1 base, the J end by 6 bases, with 6 bases between. The CDR3 has 12 amino acids.

This chain uses TRBV5-4 with TRBJ1-2; tentative D call: TRBD1 (5 bases). V gave up 4 bases and J gave up 8 bases, with 12 bases separating them. The CDR3 covers 12 residues. The germline V gene has CDR1 SGHNT and CDR2 YYREEE (reference sequence). CDR3 sequence reads: CASSLRGGGYTF. The CDR3 region has the DNA TGTGCCAGCAGCCTGCGGGGGGGAGGCTACACCTTC.

The V gene is TRBV10-3, the J gene TRBJ2-2, with 9 bases identical to TRBD2. V lost 3 bases to trimming and J lost 5 bases; unmatched junction nucleotides: 7. Germline CDR1 is ENHRY and CDR2 is SYGVKD. The CDR3 is made up of 16 amino acids. CDR3 sequence: CAISDRGGAGTGELFF. As DNA, the CDR3 is TGTGCCATCAGTGATCGCGGGGGGGCTGGGACCGGGGAGCTGTTTTTT.

V usage is TRBV5-4 and J usage is TRBJ2-7, with D possibly being TRBD2 (5 bases). This CDR3 is 16 amino acids long. In germline, CDR1 is SGHNT, CDR2 YYREEE (reference sequence). V was shortened by 4 bases and J by 2 bases, with 19 bases between the two germline ends. The DNA for the CDR3 is TGTGCCAGCAGCGTACCCCGAGCCGGGATAGCCTACGAGCAGTACTTC. Translating gives CASSVPRAGIAYEQYF.

The V gene is TRBV6-5, the J gene TRBJ1-1; possibly TRBD1 for D (5 bases). The CDR3 has 14 amino acids. Germline V gene data show CDR1 as MNHEY and CDR2 as SVGAGI. V was trimmed by 7 bases and J by 2 bases, leaving 14 bases between them. DNA for the CDR3: TGTGCCAGCACCCAGGGACTTCTAAACACTGAAGCTTTCTTT. Its protein product is CASTQGLLNTEAFF.

CDR3 in DNA: TGTGCCACCTCTACTAGCGAGGAGACCCAGTACTTC. This gives the protein CATSTSEETQYF. This sequence joins TRBV10-3 and TRBJ2-5; TRBD2 agrees at 7 bases. CDR3 length: 12 residues. CDR1 ENHRY and CDR2 SYGVKD come from the germline V gene. V was clipped by 10 bases and J by 5 bases; unmatched bases: 7.

The chain recombines TRBV20-1 with TRBJ1-1; D perhaps matches TRBD1 (6 bases). The ends were cut back, 3 bases at V and 1 base at J, with 12 bases in the middle. CDR3 size: 14 residues. The V gene's germline CDR1 is DFQATT and CDR2 SNEGSKA (reference sequence). The CDR3 loop reads CSASEGHWNTEAFF. The CDR3 DNA reads TGCAGTGCTAGTGAGGGACATTGGAACACTGAAGCTTTCTTT.

V usage is TRBV19 and J usage is TRBJ1-2; D call uncertain. The V gene lost 10 bases and the J gene lost 5 bases, with 20 bases spanning the gap. Germline loops: CDR1 LNHDA, CDR2 SQIVND (reference sequence). CDR3 length: 14 amino acids. As DNA, the CDR3 is TGTGCCACCTCTTTTCGTGTAGCGGATTATGGCTACACCTTC. Translating gives CATSFRVADYGYTF.

The V gene is TRBV4-3, the J gene TRBJ2-3; TRBD2 matches at 10 bases. After removal of 2 bases from V and 0 bases from J, the junction contained 5 bases not matched to a gene. The germline CDR1 and CDR2 sequences are LGHNA and YSLEER. The CDR3 extends over 17 amino acids. CDR3 sequence: CASSQQTSGESTDTQYF. CDR3 DNA: TGCGCCAGCAGCCAACAAACTAGCGGGGAGAGCACAGATACGCAGTATTTT.

This clone was found once. This chain joins TRBV4-1 and TRBJ2-7; TRBD1 matches at 8 bases. The length of the CDR3 is 15 residues. The V segment lost 4 bases and the J segment 0 bases; nucleotides outside the gene matches: 5. The V gene's germline CDR1 is MGHRA and CDR2 YSYEKL. The CDR3 loop is CASSLRTGYSYEQYF. CDR3 in DNA: TGCGCCAGCAGCCTAAGGACAGGGTACTCCTACGAGCAGTACTTC.

This chain links TRBV5-1 with TRBJ2-7, with 7 bases that match TRBD1. This CDR3 has 15 amino acids. Germline loops: CDR1 SGHRS, CDR2 YFSETQ. The J segment lost 2 bases and the V segment lost 0 bases, leaving 5 bases of the junction unmatched. CDR3 residues: CASSLGDTGAYEQYF. The CDR3, as DNA: TGCGCCAGCAGCTTGGGGGATACAGGGGCCTACGAGCAGTACTTC.

V is TRBV6-1 and J is TRBJ1-2; D is unclear. The V end was cut by 3 bases, the J end by 0 bases, with 11 bases between. This CDR3 has 15 amino acids. The germline CDR1 and CDR2 sequences are MNHNS and SASEGT. Here the CDR3 DNA reads TGTGCCAGCAGTGACGGGGTGAAAACTAACTATGGCTACACCTTC. It translates to CASSDGVKTNYGYTF.

This CDR3 is CSVERGQGAPSYNEQFF. CDR3 DNA sequence: TGCAGCGTTGAAAGAGGACAGGGGGCGCCGTCCTACAATGAGCAGTTCTTC. The gene calls are TRBV29-1 and TRBJ2-1; 11 bases align to TRBD1. The V segment lost 2 bases and the J segment 1 base; nucleotides outside the gene matches: 7. Per the germline V gene, CDR1 is SQVTM and CDR2 is ANQGSEA. CDR3 length equals 17 residues.

V gene TRBV6-5 combines with J gene TRBJ1-3, with D possibly being TRBD1 (6 bases). The CDR3 sequence is 15 residues long. Per germline, CDR1 MNHEY and CDR2 SVGAGI. Trimming left V 11 bases short and J 1 base short, with 18 bases between. CDR3 DNA sequence: TGTGCCGGAAGTTCGGGGGGGCAATCTGGAAACACCATATATTTT. This encodes CAGSSGGQSGNTIYF.

This rearrangement joins TRBV30 to TRBJ2-3, with TRBD2 matching 10 bases. Unmatched junction bases numbered 7, after V lost 7 bases and J lost 6 bases. There are 13 residues in the CDR3. The V gene's germline CDR1 is GTSNPN and CDR2 SVGIG (reference sequence). The CDR3 is CASSGGVRDTQYF. CDR3 nucleotide sequence: TGTGCCTCGAGCGGGGGGGTAAGGGATACGCAGTATTTT.

The J gene is TRBJ1-2, the V gene TRBV5-1; a possible D gene is TRBD1 (5 bases). The CDR3 has 15 amino acids. Germline V gene sequence: CDR1 SGHRS, CDR2 YFSETQ. The V gene lost 4 bases and the J gene lost 0 bases, with 13 bases spanning the gap. CDR3 nucleotides: TGCGCCAGCAGCCCCCAAGGGGCAACTAACTATGGCTACACCTTC. Encoded protein: CASSPQGATNYGYTF.

V is TRBV27 and J is TRBJ2-7; possible D gene TRBD1, 5 bases. Germline V CDR1 and CDR2: MNHEY, SMNVEV (reference sequence). V lost 5 bases, J lost 2 bases, and 16 bases lay in between. The CDR3 runs 15 residues. The CDR3 here is CASSTAYGATYEQYF. The CDR3 nucleotides are TGTGCCAGCAGTACAGCCTATGGGGCAACCTACGAGCAGTACTTC.

This clone appeared once. The chain joins TRBV18 to TRBJ2-3; the match to TRBD2 covers 14 bases. CDR1 KGHSH and CDR2 LQKENI come from the germline V gene. This CDR3 region has 15 residues. With 5 bases clipped from V and 4 bases from J, the junction kept 2 bases outside the gene matches. The CDR3 spells CASSSTSGGADTQYF. The CDR3 coding sequence is TGTGCCAGCTCATCGACTAGCGGGGGGGCAGATACGCAGTATTTT.

V gene TRBV5-4 combines with J gene TRBJ2-5; TRBD2 aligns across 11 bases. Germline-derived CDR1 and CDR2 are SGHNT and YYREEE (reference sequence). The trim removed 0 bases at V and 5 bases at J, leaving 6 bases unmatched. This CDR3 spans 16 amino acids. The CDR3 DNA is TGTGCCAGCAGCTTGGGGCTAGCGGGGGGTTCGGAGACCCAGTACTTC. Protein product: CASSLGLAGGSETQYF.

This clone was seen once. The chain is built from TRBV11-2 and TRBJ2-2; TRBD2 aligns across 9 bases. CDR3 length: 17 amino acids. Germline V gene data show CDR1 as SGHAT and CDR2 as FQNNGV. The V and J ends lost 2 bases and 4 bases, in that order; junction bases with no gene match: 8. Written as DNA, the CDR3 is TGTGCCAGCAGCTTAACAAATGAGCGGGAGGTCACCGGGGAGCTGTTTTTT. It codes for CASSLTNEREVTGELFF. Full variable domain (remainder filled in from reference TRBV11-2 and TRBJ2-2): EAGVAQSPRYKIIEKRQSVAFWCNPISGHATLYWYQQILGQGPKLLIQFQNNGVVDDSQLPKDRFSAERLKGVDSTLKIQPAKLEDSAVYLCASSLTNEREVTGELFFGEGSRLTVL.

V and J are TRBV24-1 and TRBJ2-7; possible D gene TRBD2, 5 bases. The CDR3 consists of 13 residues. CDR1 and CDR2 from the germline V gene are KGHDR and SFDVKD. Trimming took 9 bases from V and 3 from J, leaving 14 bases between them. This CDR3 reads CATRSREGYEQYF. The CDR3 DNA is TGTGCCACCCGAAGTAGAGAGGGCTACGAGCAGTACTTC.

The chain joins TRBV4-3 to TRBJ1-5; TRBD1 aligns across 7 bases. Germline lookup yields CDR1 LGHNA and CDR2 YSLEER. The CDR3 has 19 amino acids. Losses at the gene ends were 3 bases for V and 0 bases for J; bases not matched to a gene: 14. The CDR3 here is CASSQAWDRASYSNQPQHF. CDR3 in DNA: TGCGCCAGCAGCCAGGCTTGGGACAGAGCCTCGTATAGCAATCAGCCCCAGCATTTT.

This clone was counted a few times. The V call is TRBV2, the J call TRBJ1-2; 10 bases fit TRBD1. The CDR3 length is 12 residues. The ends lost 9 bases at V and 5 bases at J; junction bases unmatched: 3. The germline V gene encodes CDR1 SNHLY and CDR2 FYNNEI. CDR3 amino acids: CARRGQGYGYTF. The CDR3 bases are TGTGCCAGACGGGGACAGGGGTATGGCTACACCTTC.

V gene TRBV11-2 combines with J gene TRBJ2-7, with 11 bases lining up with TRBD2. This CDR3 contains 15 residues. Germline V CDR1 and CDR2: SGHAT, FQNNGV. J lost 5 bases, V lost 5 bases, and 8 bases had no gene match. The CDR3: CASSRSGGALDEQYF. CDR3 DNA sequence: TGTGCCAGCAGCCGTAGCGGGGGGGCCTTGGACGAGCAGTACTTC.

This chain links TRBV19 with TRBJ1-5; a possible D gene is TRBD1 (6 bases). With 6 bases removed from V and 2 bases from J, the gap between germline ends came to 23 bases. CDR1 LNHDA and CDR2 SQIVND come from the germline V gene (reference sequence). The CDR3 is 18 amino acids. CDR3 amino acids: CASRERGHPISRNQPQHF. DNA for the CDR3: TGTGCCAGTAGGGAGAGGGGACACCCCATATCCCGCAATCAGCCCCAGCATTTT.

The rearrangement joins TRBV10-3 to TRBJ1-5, with a tentative D call TRBD1 (6 bases). The CDR3 loop spans 13 amino acids. V was trimmed by 10 bases and J by 0 bases, leaving 10 bases between them. Per germline, CDR1 ENHRY and CDR2 SYGVKD. The DNA of the CDR3 is TGTGCCACCAGGACAGATAGCAATCAGCCCCAGCATTTT. This translates into CATRTDSNQPQHF.